These 22 T cell receptor beta chains were all obtained from the same sample, sequenced in a study of technical replicates of blood from several donors. Sequenced by immunoSEQ multiplex PCR; TCRdb stores in-frame clones only, minus some. The data hold tens of thousands of clones, with 85% to 95% observed a single time. Specimen: T cells isolated from PBMCs. These receptors originate from a human donor in good health.

This chain joins TRBV19 and TRBJ1-2, with TRBD1 as a possible D gene (6 bases). The CDR3 length is 17 residues. Trimming took off 3 bases at V and 4 bases at J, with 21 bases between the two ends. Per the germline V gene, CDR1 is LNHDA and CDR2 is SQIVND (reference sequence). The CDR3: CASSISPGTYPFYGYTF. The CDR3 DNA sequence: TGTGCCAGTAGTATTTCCCCCGGGACATACCCGTTCTATGGCTACACCTTC. Full variable domain (remainder filled in from reference TRBV19 and TRBJ1-2): DGGITQSPKYLFRKEGQNVTLSCEQNLNHDAMYWYRQDPGQGLRLIYYSQIVNDFQKGDIAEGYSVSREKKESFPLTVTSAQKNPTAFYLCASSISPGTYPFYGYTFGSGTRLTVV.

The chain uses TRBV19 and TRBJ2-6; a possible D gene is TRBD1 (5 bases). The CDR3 length is 15 residues. Germline V lookup: CDR1 LNHDA, CDR2 SQIVND (reference sequence). Trimming shortened V by 4 bases and J by 3 bases, and 10 bases separated the two germline ends. The CDR3: CASSRRQFGANVLTF. The DNA of the CDR3 is TGTGCCAGTAGTAGGAGACAGTTTGGGGCCAACGTCCTGACTTTC.

This clone came up once. The chain combines TRBV7-2 with TRBJ2-7; TRBD1 might be the D (5 bases). The CDR3 sequence is 13 residues long. Looked up from germline, CDR1 is SGHTA and CDR2 is FQGNSA. V was cut by 1 base and J by 9 bases, with 13 bases left in between. The chain's CDR3 is CASSLEQVTVQYF. The CDR3 nucleotides are TGTGCCAGCAGCTTAGAACAGGTTACAGTGCAGTACTTC. The variable domain in full, completed from reference TRBV7-2 and TRBJ2-7, reads GAGVSQSPSNKVTEKGKDVELRCDPISGHTALYWYRQSLGQGLEFLIYFQGNSAPDKSGLPSDRFSAERTGGSVSTLTIQRTQQEDSAVYLCASSLEQVTVQYFGPGTRLTVT.

CDR3 region: CASSLTTGISEKLFF. CDR3 coding DNA: TGCGCCAGCAGCTTAACGACAGGGATTAGTGAAAAACTGTTTTTT. The chain joins TRBV5-1 to TRBJ1-4; TRBD1 matches 7 bases. With V trimmed by 2 bases and J by 7 bases, 8 bases remained unmatched. Germline V lookup: CDR1 SGHRS, CDR2 YFSETQ. The CDR3 is made up of 15 amino acids.

CDR3 in amino acids: CASSFDPGQPYEQYF. In DNA, the CDR3 is TGTGCCAGCAGCTTCGACCCGGGACAGCCTTACGAGCAGTACTTC. The rearrangement joins TRBV7-8 to TRBJ2-7; 7 nucleotides line up with TRBD1. V lost 3 bases and J lost 4; bases outside the gene matches: 9. Germline CDR1 and CDR2: SGHVS and FQNEAQ. The CDR3 is 15 amino acids.

The chain recombines TRBV4-1 with TRBJ1-5; TRBD1 might be the D (6 bases). The V end lost 6 bases, the J end lost 7 bases, and 16 bases lay between the germline ends. CDR1 and CDR2 from the germline V gene are MGHRA and YSYEKL. The CDR3 has 14 amino acids. The CDR3 bases are TGCGCCAGCAGTAAGGGGGGGGACACCCAGCCCCAGCATTTT. Translation gives CASSKGGDTQPQHF.

The V and J genes are TRBV30 and TRBJ2-7; 12 bases align to TRBD2. The germline V gene encodes CDR1 GTSNPN and CDR2 SVGIG (reference sequence). The CDR3 consists of 11 residues. The CDR3 is CGLAGAYEQYF. CDR3 coding DNA: TGTGGACTAGCGGGGGCCTACGAGCAGTACTTC.

The chain uses TRBV5-1 and TRBJ2-5; a weak D match, TRBD1 (6 bases). The length of the CDR3 is 14 residues. Germline CDR1 reads SGHRS; CDR2 reads YFSETQ. The V gene lost 6 bases and the J gene lost 2 bases, with 14 bases spanning the gap. DNA of the CDR3: TGCGCCAGCACCATGAACACAGGGCAAGAGACCCAGTACTTC. It specifies CASTMNTGQETQYF.

J is TRBJ1-2 and V is TRBV6-6; 8 bases align to TRBD1. This CDR3 is 14 amino acids long. The V and J ends lost 8 bases and 4 bases, in that order; junction bases with no gene match: 9. Germline V lookup: CDR1 MNHNY, CDR2 SVGAGI (reference sequence). Here the CDR3 reads CASGLGQGSYGYTF. CDR3 sequence (DNA): TGTGCCAGCGGACTCGGACAGGGTTCCTATGGCTACACCTTC.

This chain links TRBV19 with TRBJ1-2; D uncertain. Looked up from germline, CDR1 is LNHDA and CDR2 is SQIVND (reference sequence). This CDR3 has 14 residues. V was cut by 5 bases and J by 2 bases, with 12 bases left in between. The DNA of the CDR3 is TGTGCCAGTAGTTCCGACACGCCCAACTATGGCTACACCTTC. Translating gives CASSSDTPNYGYTF.

The rearrangement uses TRBV5-6 and TRBJ1-1; 8 nucleotides match TRBD1. Germline values: CDR1 SGHDT, CDR2 YYEEEE. V shed 5 bases and J 0 bases; nucleotides not matched to a gene: 15. The CDR3 loop spans 18 amino acids. Here the CDR3 DNA reads TGTGCCAGCAGAAACTCGCGTTCCAGGGGGCTTATGAACACTGAAGCTTTCTTT. It specifies CASRNSRSRGLMNTEAFF.

The chain couples TRBV7-8 to TRBJ1-4, with 7 bases lining up with TRBD1. The CDR3 runs 16 residues. Germline V gene sequence: CDR1 SGHVS, CDR2 FQNEAQ. Trimming at V came to 0 bases and at J to 7 bases, leaving 8 bases not matched to a gene. For the CDR3, the DNA is TGTGCCAGCAGCTTAGCCCGGCCAGGGGGGAGTGAAAAACTGTTTTTT. As protein: CASSLARPGGSEKLFF.

This sequence joins TRBV13 and TRBJ2-5; D remains ambiguous. CDR3 length equals 13 residues. Germline CDR1 is PRHDT and CDR2 is FYEKMQ (reference sequence). Trimming left V 3 bases short and J 2 bases short, with 7 bases between. CDR3 bases: TGTGCCAGCAGCTTCTACGTTCAAGAGACCCAGTACTTC. This translates into CASSFYVQETQYF.

CDR3 region: CASSVAYPGDNTEAFF. For the CDR3, the DNA is TGTGCCAGCAGCGTAGCTTATCCGGGGGATAACACTGAAGCTTTCTTT. This chain joins TRBV9 and TRBJ1-1; TRBD1 is a possible D gene (5 bases). The CDR3 is 16 amino acids. V was shortened by 0 bases and J by 2 bases, with 14 bases between the two germline ends. Germline V gene lookup returns CDR1 SGDLS and CDR2 YYNGEE.

The chain has TRBV30 and TRBJ2-1; 10 nucleotides agree with TRBD2. Germline-derived CDR1 and CDR2 are GTSNPN and SVGIG (reference sequence). Trimming removed 5 bases from V and 4 bases from J; junction bases left unmatched: 2. The CDR3 consists of 13 residues. This CDR3 reads CAWGLAAYNEQFF. The CDR3 region has the DNA TGTGCCTGGGGACTAGCGGCTTACAATGAGCAGTTCTTC.

This chain uses TRBV6-5 with TRBJ2-1; 8 nucleotides align to TRBD1. This CDR3 is built from 14 residues. The germline CDR1 and CDR2 sequences are MNHEY and SVGAGI. The ends lost 2 bases at V and 7 bases at J; junction bases unmatched: 4. The chain's CDR3 is CASSYGTGRNEQFF. The CDR3 coding sequence is TGTGCCAGCAGTTACGGGACAGGTCGGAATGAGCAGTTCTTC.

The chain is built from TRBV7-2 and TRBJ2-7, with 10 bases lining up with TRBD2. J was trimmed by 6 bases and V by 5 bases; bases with no gene match: 7. This CDR3 is 14 amino acids long. The germline gives CDR1 SGHTA, CDR2 FQGNSA. CDR3: CASSPSGSLGEQYF. CDR3 DNA sequence: TGTGCCAGCAGCCCTAGCGGGAGCTTAGGCGAGCAGTACTTC.

The gene calls are TRBV29-1 and TRBJ2-7; weak D call: TRBD1 (6 bases). CDR1 is SQVTM, CDR2 ANQGSEA, per germline. The CDR3 length is 13 residues. V gave up 4 bases and J gave up 2 bases, with 12 bases separating them. CDR3 residues: CSVAKTGTYEQYF. In DNA form, the CDR3 reads TGCAGCGTTGCGAAGACAGGAACCTACGAGCAGTACTTC.

The rearrangement joins TRBV27 to TRBJ2-5, with TRBD2 matching over 12 bases. Trimming cost V 4 bases and J 5 bases; bases outside gene matches: 8. The germline V gene encodes CDR1 MNHEY and CDR2 SMNVEV (reference sequence). The CDR3 runs to 16 residues. This CDR3 is CASSWSSGRAGETQYF. CDR3 coding DNA: TGTGCCAGCAGTTGGTCTAGCGGGAGGGCCGGGGAGACCCAGTACTTC.

The chain is built from TRBV10-3 and TRBJ1-2; D is possibly TRBD1 (5 bases). The CDR3 is made up of 12 amino acids. Germline V CDR1 and CDR2: ENHRY, SYGVKD. V was pared by 4 bases and J by 2 bases, with 5 bases between. CDR3 nucleotide sequence: TGTGCCATCAGTGGACAGAACTATGGCTACACCTTC. Residues: CAISGQNYGYTF.

The chain carries TRBV14 and TRBJ2-7; 11 bases map to TRBD1. The germline gives CDR1 SGHDN, CDR2 FVKESK. This CDR3 comprises 16 residues. After removal of 1 base from V and 5 bases from J, the junction contained 7 bases not matched to a gene. In DNA form, the CDR3 reads TGTGCCAGCAGCCAAGGGTGGACAGGGGGCACGGACGAGCAGTACTTC. It translates to CASSQGWTGGTDEQYF.

The J gene is TRBJ1-2, the V gene TRBV7-9; the match to TRBD1 covers 10 bases. The trim removed 1 base at V and 7 bases at J, leaving 6 bases unmatched. The CDR3 has 15 amino acids. Germline assignment: CDR1 SEHNR and CDR2 FQNEAQ (reference sequence). DNA of the CDR3: TGTGCCAGCAGCTTAGGAGACAGGGGGCTCCCTGGCTACACCTTC. The encoded protein is CASSLGDRGLPGYTF.